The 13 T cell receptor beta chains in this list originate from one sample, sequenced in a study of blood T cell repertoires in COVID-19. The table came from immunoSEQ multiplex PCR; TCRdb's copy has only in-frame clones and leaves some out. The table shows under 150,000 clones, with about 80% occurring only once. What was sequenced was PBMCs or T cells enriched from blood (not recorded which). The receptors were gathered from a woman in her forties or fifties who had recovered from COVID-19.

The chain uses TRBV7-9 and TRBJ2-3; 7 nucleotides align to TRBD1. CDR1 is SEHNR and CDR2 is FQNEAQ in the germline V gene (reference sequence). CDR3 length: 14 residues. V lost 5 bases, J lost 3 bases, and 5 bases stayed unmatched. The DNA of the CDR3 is TGTGCCAGCAGCCAGGACAGGAATACAGATACGCAGTATTTT. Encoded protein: CASSQDRNTDTQYF. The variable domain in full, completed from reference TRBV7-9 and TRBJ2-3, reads DTGVSQNPRHKITKRGQNVTFRCDPISEHNRLYWYRQTLGQGPEFLTYFQNEAQLEKSRLLSDRFSAERPKGSFSTLEIQRTEQGDSAMYLCASSQDRNTDTQYFGPGTRLTVL.

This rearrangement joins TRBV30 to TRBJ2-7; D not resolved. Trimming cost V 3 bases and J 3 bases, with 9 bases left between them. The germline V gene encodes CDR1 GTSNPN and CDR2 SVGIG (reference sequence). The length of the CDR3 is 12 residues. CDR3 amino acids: CAWSPPGYEQYF. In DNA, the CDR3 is TGTGCCTGGAGCCCCCCCGGCTACGAGCAGTACTTC.

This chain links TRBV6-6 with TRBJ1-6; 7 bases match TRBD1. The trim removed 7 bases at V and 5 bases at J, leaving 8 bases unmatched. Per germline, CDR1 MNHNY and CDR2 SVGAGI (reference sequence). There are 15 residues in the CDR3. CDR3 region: CASTPTGRDNSPLHF. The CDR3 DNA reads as TGTGCCAGCACCCCGACAGGGCGTGATAATTCACCCCTCCACTTT.

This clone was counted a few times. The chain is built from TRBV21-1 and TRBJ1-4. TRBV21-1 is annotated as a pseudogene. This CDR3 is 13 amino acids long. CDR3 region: CASSKHFGEKLFF. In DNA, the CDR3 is TGTGCCAGCAGCAAGCACTTCGGGGAAAAACTGTTTTTT.

This CDR3 is CASRTRGLTEAFF. Here the CDR3 DNA reads TGTGCCAGTAGAACCCGCGGACTCACTGAAGCTTTCTTT. V gene TRBV19 combines with J gene TRBJ1-1, with D unresolved. CDR1 is LNHDA, CDR2 SQIVND, per germline (reference sequence). The CDR3 has 13 amino acids. Deletions cut 6 bases from V and 4 bases from J, with 12 bases between.

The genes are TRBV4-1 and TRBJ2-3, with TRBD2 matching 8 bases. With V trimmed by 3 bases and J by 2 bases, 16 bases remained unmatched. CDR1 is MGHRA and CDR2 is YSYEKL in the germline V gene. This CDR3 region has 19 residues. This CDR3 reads CASSQSARASGFHTDTQYF. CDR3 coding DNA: TGCGCCAGCAGCCAGAGTGCTAGGGCTAGCGGGTTCCACACAGATACGCAGTATTTT.

The CDR3 spells CASSPGQGPNSPLHF. Here the CDR3 DNA reads TGTGCCAGCAGCCCCGGACAGGGCCCCAATTCACCCCTCCACTTT. V usage is TRBV7-3 and J usage is TRBJ1-6; 8 bases agree with TRBD1. The junction had 7 bases not matched to a gene; V was cut back by 5 bases and J by 7 bases. This CDR3 is built from 15 residues. Germline assignment: CDR1 SGHTA and CDR2 FQGTGA.

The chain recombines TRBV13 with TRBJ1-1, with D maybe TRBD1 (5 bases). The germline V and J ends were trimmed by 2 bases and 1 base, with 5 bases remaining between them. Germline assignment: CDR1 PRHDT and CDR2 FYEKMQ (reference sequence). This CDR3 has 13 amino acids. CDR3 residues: CASSLRGNTEAFF. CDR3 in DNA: TGTGCCAGCAGCTTAAGGGGGAACACTGAAGCTTTCTTT.

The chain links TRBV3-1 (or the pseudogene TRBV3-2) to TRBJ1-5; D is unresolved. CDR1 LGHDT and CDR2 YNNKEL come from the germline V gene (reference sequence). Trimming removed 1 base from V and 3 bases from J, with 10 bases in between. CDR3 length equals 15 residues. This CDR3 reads CASSQGTRVNQPQHF. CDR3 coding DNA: TGTGCCAGCAGCCAAGGGACGAGGGTCAATCAGCCCCAGCATTTT.

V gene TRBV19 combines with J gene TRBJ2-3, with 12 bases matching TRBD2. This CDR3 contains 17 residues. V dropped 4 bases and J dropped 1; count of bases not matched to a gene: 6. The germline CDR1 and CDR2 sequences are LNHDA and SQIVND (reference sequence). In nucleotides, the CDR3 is TGTGCCAGTAGTACACGGGGACTAGCGGGCCGCACAGATACGCAGTATTTT. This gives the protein CASSTRGLAGRTDTQYF. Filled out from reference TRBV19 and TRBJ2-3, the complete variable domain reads DGGITQSPKYLFRKEGQNVTLSCEQNLNHDAMYWYRQDPGQGLRLIYYSQIVNDFQKGDIAEGYSVSREKKESFPLTVTSAQKNPTAFYLCASSTRGLAGRTDTQYFGPGTRLTVL.

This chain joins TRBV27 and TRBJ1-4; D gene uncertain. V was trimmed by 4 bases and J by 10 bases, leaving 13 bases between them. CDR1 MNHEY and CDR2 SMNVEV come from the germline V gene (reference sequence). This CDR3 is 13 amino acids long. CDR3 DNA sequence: TGTGCCAGCAGTTCGGGTCATGTCGGAAAACTGTTTTTT. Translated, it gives CASSSGHVGKLFF.

For the CDR3, the DNA is TGTGCCAGCAGCTTCCTCCCGGGGGTACGCGGTTCACCCCTCCACTTT. Translated, it gives CASSFLPGVRGSPLHF. The chain joins TRBV11-3 to TRBJ1-6; D is perhaps TRBD1 (5 bases). Looked up from germline, CDR1 is SGHNT and CDR2 is YENEEA. This CDR3 contains 16 residues. V was shortened by 3 bases and J by 9 bases, with 18 bases between the two germline ends.

CDR3 amino acids: CASRPTSTDTQYF. The CDR3, as DNA: TGTGCCAGTAGACCTACCAGCACAGATACGCAGTATTTT. The chain carries TRBV19 and TRBJ2-3; no clear D gene. Trimming pared 6 bases from V and 0 bases from J, leaving 7 bases between. There are 13 residues in the CDR3. Germline V gives CDR1 LNHDA, CDR2 SQIVND (reference sequence).